Detailed here is one T cell receptor (beta chain). Its antigen is unknown. Only in-frame clones appear in the TCRdb table, and some are missing; sequencing was by immunoSEQ multiplex PCR. The table has 150,000 or so clones, approximately 90% seen once; the top ten hold more than 2%. The sample belongs to a study of T cell responses to AZD1222 COVID-19 vaccine. This CDR3 contains 14 residues. Germline assignment: CDR1 MNHEY and CDR2 SMNVEV (reference sequence). Trimming took 5 bases from V and 1 from J, leaving 9 bases between them. Findings and caveats of the study: White British donors predominated, females outnumbered males, and clonal diversity was possibly underestimated.

The TCR originated in an adult in good health. The sequencing used peripheral blood, collected on day 0 of AZD1222 vaccination. The rearrangement uses TRBV27 and TRBJ1-3; D is unclear. The CDR3 DNA sequence: TGTGCCAGCAGTCCACAGATATCTGGAAACACCATATATTTT. It translates to CASSPQISGNTIYF.